This T cell receptor beta chain was sequenced in a study of glioma-infiltrating T cells. Study-level points and caveats: CDR3 overlap between tissue and blood was very small. Tissue-blood divergence was below expectation in non-neoplastic patients, above in gliomas.

TCR alpha and beta CDR3 regions were amplified from RNA using iRepertoire nested multiplex PCR. TCRdb re-derived calls from the multiplex PCR reads in MiXCR, one entry per CDR3 protein. The sample contains about 45,000 distinct CDR3 sequences, 20% to 25% of which appear only once. CDR3 length: 17 residues. CDR1 is SGHRS, CDR2 YFSETQ, per germline. Germline trimming cut 2 bases from V and 7 bases from J; bases unmatched to any gene: 13. This clonotype was observed a few times. Antigen unknown. The sequence was obtained from a human donor with low-grade glioma or glioblastoma, undergoing nonglioma brain surgery, or in good health (not recorded which). The chain links TRBV5-1 to TRBJ2-1, with TRBD1 matching 9 bases. The sample taken for sequencing was glioma tissue, nonneoplastic brain tissue, or PBMCs (not recorded which). CDR3 protein: CASSFAQATGGRNEQFF. The CDR3 DNA reads TGCGCCAGCAGCTTCGCTCAGGCGACAGGGGGTAGGAATGAGCAGTTCTTC.